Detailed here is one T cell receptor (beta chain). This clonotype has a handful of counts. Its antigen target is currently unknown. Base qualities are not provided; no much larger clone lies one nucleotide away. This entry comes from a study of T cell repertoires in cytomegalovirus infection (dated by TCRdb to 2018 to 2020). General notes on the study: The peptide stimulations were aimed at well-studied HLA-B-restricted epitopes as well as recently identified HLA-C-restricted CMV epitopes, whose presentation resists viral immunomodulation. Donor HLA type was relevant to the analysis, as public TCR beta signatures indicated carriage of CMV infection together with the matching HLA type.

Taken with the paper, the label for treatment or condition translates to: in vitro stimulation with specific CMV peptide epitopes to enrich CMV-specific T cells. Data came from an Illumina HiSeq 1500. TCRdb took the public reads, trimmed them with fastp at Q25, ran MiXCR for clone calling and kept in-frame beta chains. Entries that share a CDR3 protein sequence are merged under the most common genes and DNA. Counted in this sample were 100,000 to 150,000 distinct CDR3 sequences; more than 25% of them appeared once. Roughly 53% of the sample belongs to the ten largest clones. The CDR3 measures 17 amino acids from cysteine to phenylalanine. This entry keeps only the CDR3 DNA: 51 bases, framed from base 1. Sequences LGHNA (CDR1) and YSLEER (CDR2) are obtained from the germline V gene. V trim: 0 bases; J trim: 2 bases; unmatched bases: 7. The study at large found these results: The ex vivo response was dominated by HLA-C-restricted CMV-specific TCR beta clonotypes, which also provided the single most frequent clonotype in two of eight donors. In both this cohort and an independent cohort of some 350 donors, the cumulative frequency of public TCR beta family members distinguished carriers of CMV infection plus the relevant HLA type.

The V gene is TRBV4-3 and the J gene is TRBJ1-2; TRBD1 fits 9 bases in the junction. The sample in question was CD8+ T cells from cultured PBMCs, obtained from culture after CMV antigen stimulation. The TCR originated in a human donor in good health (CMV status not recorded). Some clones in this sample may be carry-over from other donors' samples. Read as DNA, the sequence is TGCGCCAGCAGCCAAGACAGGACAGGGGCGCGGAACTATGGCTACACCTTC. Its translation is CASSQDRTGARNYGYTF.